A single sample is the source of the 21 T cell receptor beta chains below, sequenced in a study of blood T cell repertoires in COVID-19. Clones were sequenced by immunoSEQ multiplex PCR, and TCRdb holds only the in-frame ones, with some missing. The sample contains 200,000 to 250,000 clones, roughly 80% of which appear only once. The sample comprised PBMCs or T cells enriched from blood (not recorded which). These receptors all stem from a man between 60 and 75 years old who had recovered from COVID-19.

The gene calls are TRBV7-2 and TRBJ1-6; D gene ambiguous. This CDR3 is 14 amino acids long. Germline-derived CDR1 and CDR2 are SGHTA and FQGNSA. Trimming left V 2 bases short and J 9 bases short, with 11 bases between. The CDR3 coding sequence is TGTGCCAGCAGCTTAACGGGGTGGGTTTCACCCCTCCACTTT. It translates to CASSLTGWVSPLHF.

The chain has TRBV10-3 and TRBJ2-7; D possibly corresponds to TRBD2 (6 bases). The CDR3 is 13 amino acids. The germline CDR1 and CDR2 sequences are ENHRY and SYGVKD. Deletions cut 3 bases from V and 4 bases from J, with 10 bases between. The CDR3 sequence: CAISEFGGYEQYF. CDR3 DNA sequence: TGTGCCATCAGTGAATTTGGGGGGTACGAGCAGTACTTC.

The chain is built from TRBV11-3 and TRBJ2-1, with D possibly being TRBD2 (6 bases). V shed 7 bases and J shed 2 bases, with 12 bases lying between them. This CDR3 spans 14 amino acids. CDR1 and CDR2 from the germline V gene are SGHNT and YENEEA. CDR3 nucleotides: TGTGCCAGCACCCTAGCGTCACCCTACAATGAGCAGTTCTTC. Translation: CASTLASPYNEQFF.

This clone was seen more than once but under ten times. The rearrangement joins TRBV7-6 to TRBJ2-2; the D gene is possibly TRBD2 (6 bases). Trimming took 4 bases from V and 7 from J, leaving 10 bases between them. This CDR3 region has 13 residues. CDR1 is SGHVS and CDR2 is FNYEAQ in the germline V gene. CDR3 sequence reads: CASSSGTYGELFF. CDR3 sequence (DNA): TGTGCCAGCAGCTCTGGGACTTACGGGGAGCTGTTTTTT.

V is TRBV4-2 and J is TRBJ1-3, with D maybe TRBD1 (5 bases). In germline, CDR1 is LGHNA, CDR2 YNFKEQ. V shed 6 bases and J shed 8 bases, with 20 bases lying between them. This CDR3 spans 15 amino acids. The CDR3 reads CASSQRRGGADTIYF. The CDR3, as DNA: TGTGCCAGCAGTCAAAGACGGGGCGGGGCCGACACCATATATTTT.

This clone has a handful of counts. The V and J genes are TRBV7-9 and TRBJ1-1, with unresolved D. Germline lookup yields CDR1 SEHNR and CDR2 FQNEAQ (reference sequence). V lost 7 bases to trimming and J lost 1 base, with 7 bases between them. The CDR3 consists of 12 residues. The CDR3, as DNA: TGTGCCAGCACCCCAGGGAACACTGAAGCTTTCTTT. It yields the protein CASTPGNTEAFF. The whole variable domain, remainder taken from reference TRBV7-9 and TRBJ1-1, is DTGVSQNPRHKITKRGQNVTFRCDPISEHNRLYWYRQTLGQGPEFLTYFQNEAQLEKSRLLSDRFSAERPKGSFSTLEIQRTEQGDSAMYLCASTPGNTEAFFGQGTRLTVV.

The rearrangement uses TRBV6-2 or TRBV6-3 and TRBJ1-1, with a possible D match to TRBD1 (6 bases). The CDR3 spans 14 residues. CDR1 and CDR2 (germline): MNHEY, SVGEGT. The ends were cut back, 2 bases at V and 4 bases at J, with 11 bases in the middle. The CDR3 nucleotides are TGTGCCAGCAGTTACCCCGGGGGGCTCACTGAAGCTTTCTTT. This encodes CASSYPGGLTEAFF.

The chain has TRBV25-1 and TRBJ2-2; D uncertain. This CDR3 is built from 13 residues. Germline lookup yields CDR1 MGHDK and CDR2 SYGVNS. The ends were cut back, 4 bases at V and 1 base at J, with 4 bases in the middle. CDR3: CASSAVNTGELFF. The CDR3 DNA follows: TGTGCCAGCAGTGCAGTGAACACCGGGGAGCTGTTTTTT.

The chain combines TRBV12-3 or TRBV12-4 with TRBJ2-7, with D possibly matching TRBD2 (6 bases). The V gene lost 3 bases and the J gene lost 6 bases, with 9 bases spanning the gap. The CDR3 extends over 12 amino acids. In DNA, the CDR3 is TGTGCCAGCAGTTTTGGGGGGTTCGAGCAGTACTTC. It specifies CASSFGGFEQYF.

V and J are TRBV18 and TRBJ2-1; 8 positions agree with TRBD2. Germline V gene sequence: CDR1 KGHSH, CDR2 LQKENI. There are 16 residues in the CDR3. J lost 9 bases, V lost 1 base, and 11 bases had no gene match. In DNA, the CDR3 is TGTGCCAGCTCACCACTACGATCGGGGGGGCGGGGTGAGCAGTTCTTC. This codes for CASSPLRSGGRGEQFF. The full variable domain, rest sourced from reference TRBV18 and TRBJ2-1, is NAGVMQNPRHLVRRRGQEARLRCSPMKGHSHVYWYRQLPEEGLKFMVYLQKENIIDESGMPKERFSAEFPKEGPSILRIQQVVRGDSAAYFCASSPLRSGGRGEQFFGPGTRLTVL.

This chain connects TRBV6-1 to TRBJ1-1; D might be TRBD1 (6 bases). Per germline, CDR1 MNHNS and CDR2 SASEGT. V lost 1 base to trimming and J lost 1 base, with 16 bases between them. The CDR3 runs 17 residues. The CDR3 sequence: CASSEGTSRGRNTEAFF. The CDR3 nucleotides are TGTGCCAGCAGTGAAGGAACGTCCAGGGGCAGGAACACTGAAGCTTTCTTT.

The rearrangement joins TRBV5-1 to TRBJ2-7; 7 bases match TRBD1. CDR3 length: 15 amino acids. In germline, CDR1 is SGHRS, CDR2 YFSETQ. With V trimmed by 3 bases and J by 2 bases, 8 bases remained unmatched. The CDR3 is CASSSTGTATYEQYF. The CDR3 bases are TGCGCCAGCAGCTCCACCGGGACAGCCACCTACGAGCAGTACTTC.

V and J are TRBV7-9 and TRBJ1-6; D gene uncertain. Germline CDR1 is SEHNR and CDR2 is FQNEAQ (reference sequence). V was pared by 2 bases and J by 0 bases, with 11 bases between. The CDR3 consists of 17 residues. CDR3 nucleotide sequence: TGTGCCAGCAGCTTAAGGTCGGGGAGCTCCTATAATTCACCCCTCCACTTT. It is translated as CASSLRSGSSYNSPLHF.

V is TRBV5-4 and J is TRBJ2-2; no clear D gene. Per germline, CDR1 SGHNT and CDR2 YYREEE (reference sequence). The V end was cut by 4 bases, the J end by 0 bases, with 4 bases between. This CDR3 contains 13 residues. The CDR3 spells CASSVTNTGELFF. The CDR3 DNA follows: TGTGCCAGCAGCGTAACGAACACCGGGGAGCTGTTTTTT.

This clone showed up just once. The chain employs TRBV15 and TRBJ1-4; 10 positions agree with TRBD1. Germline-derived CDR1 and CDR2 are LNHNV and YYDKDF (reference sequence). The CDR3 length is 16 residues. V was clipped by 1 base and J by 11 bases; unmatched bases: 10. The CDR3 is CATSRARTGGGEKLFF. The CDR3, as DNA: TGTGCCACCAGCAGAGCCCGGACAGGGGGAGGAGAGAAACTGTTTTTT.

This chain connects TRBV19 to TRBJ1-1; the match to TRBD1 covers 9 bases. The CDR3 extends over 14 amino acids. With V trimmed by 9 bases and J by 1 base, 6 bases remained unmatched. Germline CDR1 reads LNHDA; CDR2 reads SQIVND (reference sequence). The CDR3 region has the DNA TGTGCCAGCACGAAGGGACAGGGGAACACTGAAGCTTTCTTT. Translated, it gives CASTKGQGNTEAFF.

The chain has TRBV9 and TRBJ2-1; tentative D call: TRBD2 (6 bases). The CDR3 runs to 16 residues. Trimming removed 0 bases from V and 8 bases from J, with 18 bases in between. Germline-derived CDR1 and CDR2 are SGDLS and YYNGEE. This CDR3 reads CASSVGSGLASDEQFF. CDR3 nucleotide sequence: TGTGCCAGCAGCGTAGGTTCGGGACTCGCGAGCGATGAGCAGTTCTTC. Complete variable domain (other parts from reference TRBV9 and TRBJ2-1): DSGVTQTPKHLITATGQRVTLRCSPRSGDLSVYWYQQSLDQGLQFLIQYYNGEERAKGNILERFSAQQFPDLHSELNLSSLELGDSALYFCASSVGSGLASDEQFFGPGTRLTVL.

The chain couples TRBV6-6 to TRBJ1-2, with a weak D call TRBD1 (5 bases). There are 13 residues in the CDR3. Trimming removed 5 bases from V and 4 bases from J, with 11 bases in between. Germline CDR1 is MNHNY and CDR2 is SVGAGI (reference sequence). CDR3 DNA sequence: TGTGCCAGCAGTCTGACAGTGATCTATGGCTACACCTTC. It specifies CASSLTVIYGYTF.

The chain joins TRBV19 to TRBJ2-1; 10 bases are shared with TRBD1. Unmatched junction bases numbered 4, after V lost 6 bases and J lost 8 bases. The CDR3 is 13 residues long. CDR1 and CDR2 (germline): LNHDA, SQIVND (reference sequence). CDR3 sequence: CASRRQGADEQFF. In DNA form, the CDR3 reads TGTGCCAGTAGACGACAGGGGGCTGATGAGCAGTTCTTC.

This chain joins TRBV6-2 or TRBV6-3 and TRBJ1-5; a possible D gene is TRBD1 (6 bases). The CDR3 is made up of 19 amino acids. The V end lost 5 bases, the J end lost 0 bases, and 23 bases lay between the germline ends. The germline V gene has CDR1 MNHEY and CDR2 SVGEGT. The CDR3 protein is CASSTRTARGEYSNQPQHF. The DNA for the CDR3 is TGTGCCAGCAGTACTAGGACAGCCCGAGGGGAATATAGCAATCAGCCCCAGCATTTT.

About this clone: At the DNA level, this CDR3 is encoded by other sequences in the same sample as well. This rearrangement joins TRBV5-1 to TRBJ2-5; D is perhaps TRBD1 (5 bases). The CDR3 length is 13 residues. V shed 0 bases and J shed 4 bases, with 7 bases lying between them. Germline loops: CDR1 SGHRS, CDR2 YFSETQ. CDR3 in amino acids: CASSLAGSETQYF. In DNA form, the CDR3 reads TGCGCCAGCAGCTTGGCAGGGTCAGAGACCCAGTACTTC.